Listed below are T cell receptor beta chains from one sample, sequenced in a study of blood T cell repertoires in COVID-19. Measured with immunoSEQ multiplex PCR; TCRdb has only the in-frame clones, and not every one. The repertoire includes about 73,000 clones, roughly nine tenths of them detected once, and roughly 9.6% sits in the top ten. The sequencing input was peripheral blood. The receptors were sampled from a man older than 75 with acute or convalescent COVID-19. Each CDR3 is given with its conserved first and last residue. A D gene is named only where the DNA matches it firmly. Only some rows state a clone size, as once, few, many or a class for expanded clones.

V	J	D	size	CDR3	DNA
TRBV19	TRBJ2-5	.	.	CASSADRGGETQYF	TGTGCCAGTAGTGCGGACCGCGGAGGAGAGACCCAGTACTTC
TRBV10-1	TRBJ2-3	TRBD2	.	CASSQRGVGTDTQYF	TGCGCCAGCAGTCAGCGGGGCGTTGGCACAGATACGCAGTATTTT
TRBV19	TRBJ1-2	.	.	CASNPGETYGYTF	TGTGCCAGTAACCCAGGTGAAACATATGGCTACACCTTC
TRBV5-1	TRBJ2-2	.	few	CASSLGRVGGELFF	TGCGCCAGCAGCTTGGGCAGGGTCGGCGGGGAGCTGTTTTTT
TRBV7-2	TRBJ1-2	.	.	CASSPPQGIYTF	TGTGCCAGCAGCCCCCCCCAGGGGATCTACACCTTC
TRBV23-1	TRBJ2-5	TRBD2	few	CASSQSRGEGRETQYF	TGCGCCAGCAGTCAATCACGCGGGGAGGGACGAGAGACCCAGTACTTC
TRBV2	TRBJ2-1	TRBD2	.	CASSDAGGYNEQFF	TGTGCCAGCAGTGATGCGGGGGGCTACAATGAGCAGTTCTTC
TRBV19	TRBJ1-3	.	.	CASRTLESGNTIYF	TGTGCCAGCCGAACCCTAGAGTCTGGAAACACCATATATTTT
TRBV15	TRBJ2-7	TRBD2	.	CATSVTSGVFSYEQYF	TGTGCCACCAGTGTGACTAGCGGGGTATTCTCCTACGAGCAGTACTTC
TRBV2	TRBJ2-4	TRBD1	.	CASRKDRGRNIQYF	TGTGCCAGCAGGAAGGACAGGGGGCGAAACATTCAGTACTTC
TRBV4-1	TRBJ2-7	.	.	CASSQGWAQYSYEQYF	TGCGCCAGCAGCCAAGGATGGGCCCAGTACTCCTACGAGCAGTACTTC
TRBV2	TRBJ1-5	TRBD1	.	CASSPTGGGNQPQHF	TGTGCCAGCAGCCCAACCGGAGGGGGCAACCAGCCCCAGCATTTT
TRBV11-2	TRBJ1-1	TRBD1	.	CASSLTDRGTEAFF	TGTGCCAGCAGCTTAACCGACAGGGGCACTGAAGCTTTCTTT
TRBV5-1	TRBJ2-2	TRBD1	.	CASSPGGTGTGELFF	TGCGCCAGCAGCCCTGGGGGGACAGGGACCGGGGAGCTGTTTTTT
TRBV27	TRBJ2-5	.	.	CASSSPRGTDYGTQYF	TGTGCCAGCAGTTCGCCCCGGGGGACAGATTACGGGACCCAGTACTTC
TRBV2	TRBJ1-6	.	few	CASRMDWANSPLHF	TGTGCCAGCAGGATGGACTGGGCGAATTCACCCCTCCACTTT
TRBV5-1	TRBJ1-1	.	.	CASSLDGVNTEAFF	TGCGCCAGCAGTCTGGACGGGGTGAACACTGAAGCTTTCTTT
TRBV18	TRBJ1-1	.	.	CASSPPGRVTEAFF	TGTGCCAGCTCACCACCGGGCAGGGTCACTGAAGCTTTCTTT
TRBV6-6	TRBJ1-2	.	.	CASSPAAVLNLNYGYTF	TGTGCCAGCAGTCCGGCGGCAGTCCTGAACCTGAACTATGGCTACACCTTC
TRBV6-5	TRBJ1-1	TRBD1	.	CASSYYQGATSTEAFF	TGTGCCAGCAGTTACTATCAGGGGGCCACCTCCACTGAAGCTTTCTTT
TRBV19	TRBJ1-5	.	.	CASSTGTIYSNQPQHF	TGTGCCAGTAGTACCGGGACAATTTATAGCAATCAGCCCCAGCATTTT
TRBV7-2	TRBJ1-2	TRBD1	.	CASSFNTGESGYTF	TGTGCCAGCAGTTTTAATACAGGGGAAAGTGGCTACACCTTC
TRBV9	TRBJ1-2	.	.	CASSVSGNYGYTF	TGTGCCAGCAGCGTATCCGGGAACTATGGCTACACCTTC
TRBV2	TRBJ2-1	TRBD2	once	CASSGTRGNNEQFF	TGTGCCAGCAGTGGGACTAGGGGAAACAATGAGCAGTTCTTC
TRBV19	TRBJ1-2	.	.	CASSDMTGQDYGYTF	TGTGCCAGTAGCGACATGACAGGCCAGGACTATGGCTACACCTTC
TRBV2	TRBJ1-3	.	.	CASSEFKGLTGNTIYF	TGTGCCAGCAGTGAATTCAAGGGGTTGACTGGAAACACCATATATTTT
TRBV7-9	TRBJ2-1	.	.	CASKQVTREYNEQFF	TGTGCCAGCAAACAGGTGACTAGAGAATACAATGAGCAGTTCTTC
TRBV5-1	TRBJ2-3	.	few	CASSLEQLRDTQYF	TGCGCCAGCAGCTTGGAACAGTTAAGGGATACGCAGTATTTT
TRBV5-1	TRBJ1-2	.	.	CASSLLGDYGYTF	TGCGCCAGCAGCTTGCTGGGAGACTATGGCTACACCTTC
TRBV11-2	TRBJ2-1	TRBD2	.	CASQSSGENSEQFF	TGTGCCAGTCAGAGTAGCGGGGAGAACAGCGAGCAGTTCTTC
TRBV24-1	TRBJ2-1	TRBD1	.	CATGEQGTYNEQFF	TGTGCCACCGGAGAACAGGGGACCTACAATGAGCAGTTCTTC
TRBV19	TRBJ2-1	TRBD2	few	CASTENSGRLGNEQFF	TGTGCCAGTACCGAAAATAGCGGGAGATTGGGGAATGAGCAGTTCTTC
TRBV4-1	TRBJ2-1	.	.	CASSQPPRGLHNEQFF	TGCGCCAGCAGCCAACCCCCCCGGGGACTCCACAATGAGCAGTTCTTC
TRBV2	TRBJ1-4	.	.	CASSEGGEKLFF	TGTGCCAGCAGTGAAGGCGGCGAAAAACTGTTTTTT
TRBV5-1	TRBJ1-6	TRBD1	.	CASNLGQDSSPLHF	TGCGCCAGCAACCTGGGACAGGACTCCTCACCCCTCCACTTT
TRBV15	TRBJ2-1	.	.	CATSIPTRRPWDNEQFF	TGTGCCACCAGCATCCCGACGCGGCGGCCCTGGGACAATGAGCAGTTCTTC
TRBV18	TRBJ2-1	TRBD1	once	CASSPGQGPNEQFF	TGTGCCAGCTCACCGGGACAGGGGCCCAATGAGCAGTTCTTC
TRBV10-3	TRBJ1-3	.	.	CAISESGGAGNTIYF	TGTGCCATCAGTGAGTCGGGGGGTGCTGGAAACACCATATATTTT
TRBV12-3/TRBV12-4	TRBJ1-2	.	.	CASSLGSSEGYTF	TGTGCCAGCAGTTTAGGGTCGAGTGAGGGCTACACCTTC
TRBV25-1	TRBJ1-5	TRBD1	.	CASGGTGGLNF	TGTGCCAGCGGAGGGACAGGGGGCTTGAATTTT
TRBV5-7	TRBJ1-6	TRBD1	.	CASSSCRTGDNSPLHF	TGTGCCAGCAGCTCCTGCCGGACAGGGGACAATTCACCCCTCCACTTT
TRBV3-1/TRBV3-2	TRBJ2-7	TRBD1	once	CASSGQGAYEQYF	TGTGCCAGCTCGGGACAGGGGGCCTACGAGCAGTACTTC
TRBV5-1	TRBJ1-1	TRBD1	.	CASSSQGATEAFF	TGCGCCAGCAGCTCACAGGGGGCTACTGAAGCTTTCTTT
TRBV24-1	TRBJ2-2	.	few	CATGSGTNTGELFF	TGTGCCACCGGAAGCGGCACGAACACCGGGGAGCTGTTTTTT
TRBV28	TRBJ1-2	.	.	CASSLRANLYGYTF	TGTGCCAGCAGTCTGAGAGCCAATCTCTATGGCTACACCTTC